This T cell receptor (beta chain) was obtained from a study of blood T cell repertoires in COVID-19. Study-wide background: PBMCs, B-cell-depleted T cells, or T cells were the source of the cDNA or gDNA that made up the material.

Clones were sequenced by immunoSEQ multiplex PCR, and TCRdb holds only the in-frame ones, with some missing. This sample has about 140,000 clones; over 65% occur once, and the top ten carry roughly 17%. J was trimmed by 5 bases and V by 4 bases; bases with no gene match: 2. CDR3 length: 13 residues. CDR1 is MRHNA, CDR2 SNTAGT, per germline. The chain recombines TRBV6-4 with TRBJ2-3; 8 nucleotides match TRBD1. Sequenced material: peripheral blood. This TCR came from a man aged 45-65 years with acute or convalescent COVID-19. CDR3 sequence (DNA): TGTGCCAGCAGTGGAGACAGGGGAGATACGCAGTATTTT. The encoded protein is CASSGDRGDTQYF.